Listed below are T cell receptor beta chains from one sample, sequenced in a study of spatial heterogeneity in lung cancer. MiXCR, applied by TCRdb to the 5' RACE reads, yields one record per CDR3 protein. The table includes 40,000 to 45,000 distinct CDR3 sequences, approximately 7% detected once. The source was PBMCs, collected at surgery. These receptors originate from a female donor with early-stage non-small cell lung cancer. Both conserved end residues are part of each CDR3. A D gene is named only where the DNA matches it firmly. Clone size is stated in some rows and not others, as once, few, many or a class when expanded.

V gene,J gene,D gene,CDR3 length,clone size,CDR3 DNA,CDR3 protein
TRBV5-5,TRBJ1-2,-,14,many,TGTGCCAGCGGCCCCTTACAGGGCGGCTATGGCTACACCTTC,CASGPLQGGYGYTF
TRBV20-1,TRBJ1-1,-,14,many,TGCAGTGCTAGAGAGGGCGGTCGCCCGATTGAAGCTTTCTTT,CSAREGGRPIEAFF
TRBV28,TRBJ2-7,TRBD2,21,many,TGTGCCAGCAGTTTCCCTCTTACATTAGCGGGGGGCCTTACCTCTCCCTACGAGCAGTACTTC,CASSFPLTLAGGLTSPYEQYF
TRBV4-3,TRBJ2-7,TRBD1,15,-,TGCGCCAGCAGCCAAGACTGGACAGGGTTCTACGAGCAGTACTTC,CASSQDWTGFYEQYF
TRBV19,TRBJ1-1,-,15,-,TGTGCCAGTAGTCAACAAGGGGTGATGAACACTGAAGCTTTCTTT,CASSQQGVMNTEAFF
TRBV20-1,TRBJ2-3,-,13,-,TGCAGTGCCCCGCGTGGCGGAACAGATACGCAGTATTTT,CSAPRGGTDTQYF
TRBV5-1,TRBJ1-3,-,14,many,TGCGCCAGCAGCTTGACCAGATCTGGAAACACCATATATTTT,CASSLTRSGNTIYF
TRBV6-6,TRBJ1-3,-,14,-,TGTGCCAGCAGTGACCAGGGTTATGGAAACACCATATATTTT,CASSDQGYGNTIYF
TRBV3-1,TRBJ1-5,-,13,many,TGTGCCAGCAGCCCCGCGTCGAATCAGCCCCAGCATTTT,CASSPASNQPQHF
TRBV5-1,TRBJ1-2,TRBD1,14,few,TGCGCCAGCAGCACAATCGGACAGGGAAATGGCTACACCTTC,CASSTIGQGNGYTF
TRBV7-8,TRBJ2-2,-,14,many,TGTGCCAGCAGCCACACCCGGGACACCGGGGAGCTGTTTTTT,CASSHTRDTGELFF
TRBV28,TRBJ1-3,-,16,medium-sized,TGTGCCAGCAGTTTAGGGACGTCGAGCTCTGGAAACACCATATATTTT,CASSLGTSSSGNTIYF
TRBV18,TRBJ1-1,-,14,many,TGTGCCAGCTCACCCCGAACAAGTAACACTGAAGCTTTCTTT,CASSPRTSNTEAFF
TRBV12-5,TRBJ2-1,-,13,-,TGTGCTAGTGGAATGACAGAGTACAATGAGCAGTTCTTC,CASGMTEYNEQFF
TRBV7-2,TRBJ1-5,-,15,many,TGTGCCAGCAGCGCGTCCCCACGCCGGGGTCAGCCCCAGCATTTT,CASSASPRRGQPQHF
TRBV5-6,TRBJ2-1,TRBD1,16,-,TGTGCCAGCAGCCGGGACAGGGGATTCCCACACAATGAGCAGTTCTTC,CASSRDRGFPHNEQFF
TRBV28,TRBJ1-1,TRBD1,14,many,TGTGCCAGTCAGACAGGGTCAATGAACACTGAAGCTTTCTTT,CASQTGSMNTEAFF
TRBV5-1,TRBJ2-5,-,15,few,TGCGCCAGCAGCGGGCGGGCAGGTCCCCAAGAGACCCAGTACTTC,CASSGRAGPQETQYF
TRBV2,TRBJ2-5,TRBD2,15,many,TGTGCCAGCAGTGAAGAGGGACTAGCGGGGTCCCCCCAGTACTTC,CASSEEGLAGSPQYF
TRBV9,TRBJ1-2,-,14,few,TGTGCCAGCAGCGTAGCCCACGTATATGACGGCTACACCTTC,CASSVAHVYDGYTF
TRBV7-9,TRBJ2-4,-,14,few,TGTGCCAGCAGCTTACCCCTAGCCAAAAACATTCAGTACTTC,CASSLPLAKNIQYF
TRBV6-2/TRBV6-3,TRBJ1-1,-,14,many,TGTGCCAGCGGATCCGGGACGAAGGAAACTGAAGCTTTCTTT,CASGSGTKETEAFF